This T cell receptor beta chain originates from a study of human thymus T cells. Sequencing was performed with immunoSEQ multiplex PCR; in TCRdb, only in-frame clones are kept and a portion is missing. This sample has tens of thousands of clones; approximately 95% occur once, and the top ten carry approximately 0.18%. Those donating were healthy Finnish infants in corrective surgery for congenital heart defects. During surgery, roughly 0.45-1 mL peripheral blood was drawn from four of eight donors. Genomic DNA was extracted from every available blood leukocyte. CDR3 size: 11 residues. V lost 0 bases to trimming and J lost 7 bases, with 4 bases between them. Germline V lookup: CDR1 WSHSY, CDR2 SAAADI.

V gene TRBV10-2 combines with J gene TRBJ2-7; D gene unclear. The receptor's source is a girl in the first two years of life with a congenital heart defect but otherwise immunologically healthy. Sequenced input: blood. DNA of the CDR3: TGCGCCAGCAGTGAGTCGCGAGAGCAGTACTTC. It specifies CASSESREQYF.